A selection of T cell receptor beta chains follows, all from one sample in a study of response to subunit inactivated influenza vaccine. TCRdb re-derived calls from the RT-PCR reads in MiXCR, one entry per CDR3 protein. This table holds roughly 550,000 distinct CDR3 sequences, roughly 23% found once. This same sample was also part of a study on T cells expressing NK-cell markers.

Sequenced here: CD4+ T cells sorted from PBMCs, sampled 11 to 12 days after vaccination. The receptor set was obtained from a man between 45 and 60 years old who received an inactivated influenza vaccine. The CDR3 runs from the conserved cysteine through the conserved F or W. D genes are given only for firm matches. The size field is filled for only some rows; it gives once, few, many or a size class.

CDR3aa	CDR3nt	v_gene	j_gene	len	d_gene	abundance
CASSPGEVAVNTGELFF	TGCGCCAGCAGCCCAGGGGAAGTAGCGGTGAACACCGGGGAGCTGTTTTTT	TRBV5-1	TRBJ2-2	17	.	few
CSAAGGKDEQFF	TGCAGTGCTGCGGGGGGAAAGGATGAGCAGTTCTTC	TRBV20-1	TRBJ2-1	12	TRBD2	.
CASSQLTGLAGYGDTQYF	TGTGCCAGCAGCCAATTGACGGGACTAGCGGGATACGGAGATACGCAGTATTTT	TRBV3-1	TRBJ2-3	18	TRBD2	few
CASSWGAREETQYF	TGCGCCAGCAGCTGGGGGGCCCGAGAGGAGACCCAGTACTTC	TRBV5-1	TRBJ2-5	14	.	.
CASSLSRGRQETQYF	TGTGCCAGCAGCTTAAGTAGGGGGCGGCAAGAGACCCAGTACTTC	TRBV7-2	TRBJ2-5	15	TRBD1	few
CASRRWGSANTGELFF	TGTGCCAGCAGGCGATGGGGCTCCGCGAACACCGGGGAGCTGTTTTTT	TRBV11-2	TRBJ2-2	16	.	few
CASSQGWVGADTQYF	TGCGCCAGCAGCCAGGGTTGGGTTGGGGCAGATACGCAGTATTTT	TRBV4-1	TRBJ2-3	15	.	few
CAISAGTDNSRLHF	TGTGCCATCAGTGCTGGGACAGACAATTCACGCCTCCACTTT	TRBV10-3	TRBJ1-6	14	TRBD1	.
CASSLVNSGIQETQYF	TGTGCCAGCAGTTTAGTAAATAGCGGGATACAAGAGACCCAGTACTTC	TRBV12-3/TRBV12-4	TRBJ2-5	16	TRBD2	few
CSASATLAGGPDTQYF	TGCAGTGCTAGTGCAACCCTAGCGGGAGGACCAGATACGCAGTATTTT	TRBV20-1	TRBJ2-3	16	TRBD2	few